Following are 9 T cell receptor beta chains from one sample sequenced in a study of cytomegalovirus exposure and HLA in healthy donors. Amplification used 60 Vbeta primers and 13 Jbeta primers. Assay used: immunoSEQ multiplex PCR; TCRdb lists only in-frame clones, some missing. The sample holds fewer than 110,000 clones. Sequencing was done on a sample of PBMCs. The receptor source for this set is a man aged 40-50 years in good health and CMV-seronegative.

The chain links TRBV5-4 to TRBJ2-3, with 9 positions matching TRBD2. This CDR3 is built from 16 residues. The ends lost 0 bases at V and 6 bases at J; junction bases unmatched: 8. Germline CDR1 reads SGHNT; CDR2 reads YYREEE (reference sequence). The CDR3, as DNA: TGTGCCAGCAGCTTGGAGCATCTAGCGGGAAAGGATACGCAGTATTTT. Its translation is CASSLEHLAGKDTQYF. Combining the CDR3 with reference TRBV5-4 and TRBJ2-3 gives the whole variable domain ETGVTQSPTHLIKTRGQQVTLRCSSQSGHNTVSWYQQALGQGPQFIFQYYREEENGRGNFPPRFSGLQFPNYSSELNVNALELDDSALYLCASSLEHLAGKDTQYFGPGTRLTVL.

The chain links TRBV2 to TRBJ1-1; a weak D match, TRBD1 (6 bases). From germline, CDR1 is SNHLY and CDR2 FYNNEI. V was trimmed by 7 bases and J by 0 bases, leaving 15 bases between them. The CDR3 sequence is 15 residues long. The CDR3 region is CASKGEGQMNTEAFF. The CDR3 DNA sequence: TGTGCCAGCAAGGGAGAAGGACAGATGAACACTGAAGCTTTCTTT.

The CDR3 bases are TGTGCCAGCAGCCAACTATCCCGGGCAGGGGGCACAGATACGCAGTATTTT. The encoded protein is CASSQLSRAGGTDTQYF. V usage is TRBV14 and J usage is TRBJ2-3, with D possibly being TRBD1 (6 bases). Germline V gene lookup returns CDR1 SGHDN and CDR2 FVKESK. The CDR3 totals 17 residues. V was clipped by 2 bases and J by 1 base, with 16 bases between them.

The chain links TRBV28 to TRBJ2-7; D is uncertain. Germline loops: CDR1 MDHEN, CDR2 SYDVKM. V shed 4 bases and J shed 4 bases, with 17 bases lying between them. The CDR3 is 15 residues long. The CDR3 reads CASSSPGSGKYEQYF. The CDR3 nucleotides are TGTGCCAGCAGTTCCCCTGGGTCAGGAAAATACGAGCAGTACTTC.

V is TRBV12-1 and J is TRBJ1-1; the D call TRBD1 from the table was never checked on the DNA. TRBV12-1 is classified as a pseudogene. The CDR3 is 14 amino acids. The CDR3 coding sequence is TGTGCCAGCAGCACCCGCAGGGAGAACACTGAAGCTTTCTTT. As protein: CASSTRRENTEAFF.

V gene TRBV30 combines with J gene TRBJ1-6, with 7 bases identical to TRBD1. Unmatched junction bases numbered 3, after V lost 2 bases and J lost 8 bases. The CDR3 has 13 residues. Per germline, CDR1 GTSNPN and CDR2 SVGIG (reference sequence). CDR3: CAWSTGVHSPLHF. CDR3 sequence (DNA): TGTGCCTGGAGTACAGGGGTCCATTCACCCCTCCACTTT.

The rearrangement joins TRBV19 to TRBJ1-1, with D possibly being TRBD1 (5 bases). The V and J ends lost 5 bases and 4 bases respectively, with 8 bases between them. The CDR3 is 12 residues long. Germline V gives CDR1 LNHDA, CDR2 SQIVND (reference sequence). The DNA of the CDR3 is TGTGCCAGTAGTCAGGGTCGCACTGAAGCTTTCTTT. Protein sequence: CASSQGRTEAFF.

The V gene is TRBV6-6, the J gene TRBJ1-2; TRBD1 matches 9 bases. CDR1 is MNHNY and CDR2 is SVGAGI in the germline V gene (reference sequence). This CDR3 contains 15 residues. Germline trimming cut 7 bases from V and 4 bases from J; bases unmatched to any gene: 10. The CDR3 sequence is CASIAPGQGGYGYTF. The CDR3 coding sequence is TGTGCCAGCATTGCGCCGGGACAGGGTGGCTATGGCTACACCTTC.

This chain joins TRBV6-1 and TRBJ1-1; 7 nucleotides line up with TRBD1. Unmatched junction bases numbered 4, after V lost 2 bases and J lost 4 bases. CDR1 MNHNS and CDR2 SASEGT come from the germline V gene. This CDR3 comprises 14 residues. CDR3 sequence: CASSELGQSTEAFF. DNA for the CDR3: TGTGCCAGCAGTGAATTGGGACAGTCCACTGAAGCTTTCTTT.